Only a few counts were recorded for the clone carrying this T cell receptor (beta chain). The sample comes from a study of blood T cell repertoires in COVID-19. Germline assignment: CDR1 LNHDA and CDR2 SQIVND (reference sequence). V lost 6 bases and J lost 4; bases outside the gene matches: 8. CDR3 size: 16 residues. Some clones are missing from TCRdb's copy, which holds only in-frame ones; the method was immunoSEQ multiplex PCR. Of roughly 20,000 clones listed, 89% are singletons. This chain links TRBV19 with TRBJ2-1, with 11 bases aligning to TRBD2. The sample consisted of peripheral blood. The clonotype was recovered from a human donor with active COVID-19. The donor label of this sample is uncertain. The CDR3 DNA follows: TGTGCCAGTAGAAGGAGTTTAGCGGGAGGGTACAATGAGCAGTTCTTC. Translating gives CASRRSLAGGYNEQFF. The full variable domain, in which reference TRBV19 and TRBJ2-1 provide the parts outside the CDR3, is DGGITQSPKYLFRKEGQNVTLSCEQNLNHDAMYWYRQDPGQGLRLIYYSQIVNDFQKGDIAEGYSVSREKKESFPLTVTSAQKNPTAFYLCASRRSLAGGYNEQFFGPGTRLTVL.